This T cell receptor beta chain was identified in a study of chemoradiotherapy in HPV16-positive cancers. The overall study: Candidate HPV-specific clones and shared TCR motifs came from a couple of HPV16-positive patients.

The germline CDR1 and CDR2 sequences are GTSNPN and SVGIG (reference sequence). V shed 6 bases and J 1 base; nucleotides not matched to a gene: 10. The CDR3 consists of 17 residues. As regards this clone: Its antigen is not identified.

TCRdb's table, derived via immunoSEQ multiplex PCR, lists solely in-frame clones and lacks some. The sample records thousands of clones, 80% to 90% being singletons. Notes on the study in general: During treatment, candidate HPV-specific clones and E7-related motifs expanded in tumor. For HPV16-positive patients, expanding HPV-responsive T cells associated with longer recurrence-free survival. HPV-specific T cells were functionally defined from only a couple of HPV16-positive patients.

The V call is TRBV30, the J call TRBJ2-6; TRBD1 matches at 9 bases. The input for sequencing was tumor tissue, taken from a patient who underwent chemoradiotherapy. This sequence originates from a human donor with HPV-associated anogenital cancer. CDR3 protein: CACTPGQGISGANVLTF. CDR3 sequence (DNA): TGTGCCTGTACCCCGGGACAGGGAATTTCTGGGGCCAACGTCCTGACTTTC.